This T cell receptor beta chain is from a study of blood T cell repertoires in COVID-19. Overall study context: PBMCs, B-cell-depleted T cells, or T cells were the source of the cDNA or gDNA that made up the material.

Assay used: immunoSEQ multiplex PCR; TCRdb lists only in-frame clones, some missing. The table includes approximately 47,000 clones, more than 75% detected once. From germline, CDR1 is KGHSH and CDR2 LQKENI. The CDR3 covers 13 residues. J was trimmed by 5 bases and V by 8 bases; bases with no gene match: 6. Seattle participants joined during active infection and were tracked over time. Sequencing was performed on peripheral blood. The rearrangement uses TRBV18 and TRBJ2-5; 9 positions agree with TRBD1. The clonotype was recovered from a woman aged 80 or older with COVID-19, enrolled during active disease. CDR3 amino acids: CASTRTGDETQYF. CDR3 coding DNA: TGTGCCAGCACCCGGACAGGGGATGAGACCCAGTACTTC.